This TCR beta chain was sequenced during a study of CD8 T cells in ankylosing spondylitis. Regarding the study as a whole: Some motif variants were previously reported in reactive arthritis synovial fluid and blood.

Construction of TCR beta libraries was performed using quantitative 5'-RACE with molecular barcodes. TCRdb re-called the 5' RACE reads with MiXCR, one entry per CDR3 protein. The sample shows 250,000 or so distinct CDR3 sequences, around 25% of them seen only once. Deletions cut 5 bases from V and 6 bases from J, with 14 bases between. The CDR3 spans 14 residues. There are a few counts of this clonotype. What it recognizes is unknown. The material sequenced was blood, either unsorted or a sorted T cell fraction (not recorded which). The chain couples TRBV12-3 or TRBV12-4 to TRBJ2-1; tentative D call: TRBD2 (5 bases). This receptor was taken from a male donor with ankylosing spondylitis or in good health (not recorded which). The CDR3 sequence is CASSPPGLTNEQFF. The CDR3 bases are TGTGCCAGCAGTCCTCCCGGACTCACCAATGAGCAGTTCTTC.